This entry lists 6 T cell receptor beta chains sequenced from one sample in a study of cytomegalovirus exposure and HLA in healthy donors. PCR used 60 Vbeta primers and 13 Jbeta primers. Profiling relied on immunoSEQ multiplex PCR, and the TCRdb table lists in-frame clones only, not all of them. The sample includes about 84,000 clones, approximately 90% of them seen just once. The sequenced sample consisted of PBMCs. These TCRs come from a man younger than 35 in good health and CMV-seronegative.

The V gene is TRBV6-6, the J gene TRBJ2-1; no firm D call. This CDR3 has 11 residues. Germline V gives CDR1 MNHNY, CDR2 SVGAGI (reference sequence). V was shortened by 6 bases and J by 5 bases, with 5 bases between the two germline ends. The CDR3 here is CASSENNEQFF. For the CDR3, the DNA is TGTGCCAGCAGCGAGAACAATGAGCAGTTCTTC.

This clone was seen a single time. The chain joins TRBV9 to TRBJ2-1; TRBD2 might be the D (5 bases). CDR3 length equals 14 residues. In germline, CDR1 is SGDLS, CDR2 YYNGEE. The V gene lost 0 bases and the J gene lost 7 bases, with 11 bases spanning the gap. CDR3: CASSVAPLANEQFF. The DNA of the CDR3 is TGTGCCAGCAGCGTAGCCCCCCTAGCAAATGAGCAGTTCTTC. The whole variable domain, filled in from reference TRBV9 and TRBJ2-1, reads DSGVTQTPKHLITATGQRVTLRCSPRSGDLSVYWYQQSLDQGLQFLIQYYNGEERAKGNILERFSAQQFPDLHSELNLSSLELGDSALYFCASSVAPLANEQFFGPGTRLTVL.

This sequence joins TRBV7-3 and TRBJ2-1; the match to TRBD2 covers 11 bases. Looked up from germline, CDR1 is SGHTA and CDR2 is FQGTGA. Germline trimming cut 3 bases from V and 7 bases from J; bases unmatched to any gene: 8. This CDR3 contains 16 residues. CDR3 nucleotide sequence: TGTGCCAGCAGCTTCCAAGCTAGCGGGAGGTTAAATGAGCAGTTCTTC. Protein product: CASSFQASGRLNEQFF.

J is TRBJ2-1 and V is TRBV27; no clear D. CDR3 length: 14 amino acids. CDR1 and CDR2 (germline): MNHEY, SMNVEV (reference sequence). Trimming cost V 2 bases and J 6 bases, with 11 bases left between them. This CDR3 is CASSLDPVLNEQFF. As DNA, the CDR3 is TGTGCCAGCAGTTTAGATCCAGTTCTCAATGAGCAGTTCTTC.

The chain has TRBV30 and TRBJ1-4; no firm D call. The CDR3 spans 12 residues. Germline assignment: CDR1 GTSNPN and CDR2 SVGIG (reference sequence). V gave up 3 bases and J gave up 5 bases, with 7 bases separating them. The CDR3 spells CAWRASNEKLFF. DNA of the CDR3: TGTGCCTGGAGGGCCTCAAATGAAAAACTGTTTTTT.

About this clone itself: Relative to the germline gene, one junction end is altered; a read error may explain this. The chain is built from TRBV7-9 and TRBJ2-1, with D perhaps TRBD2 (6 bases). The CDR3 totals 16 residues. Germline CDR1 is SEHNR and CDR2 is FQNEAQ (reference sequence). The CDR3 here is CSSSLGLGSSYNEQFF. The CDR3 DNA reads as TGTTCCAGCAGCTTAGGTCTCGGGAGCTCCTACAATGAGCAGTTCTTC.